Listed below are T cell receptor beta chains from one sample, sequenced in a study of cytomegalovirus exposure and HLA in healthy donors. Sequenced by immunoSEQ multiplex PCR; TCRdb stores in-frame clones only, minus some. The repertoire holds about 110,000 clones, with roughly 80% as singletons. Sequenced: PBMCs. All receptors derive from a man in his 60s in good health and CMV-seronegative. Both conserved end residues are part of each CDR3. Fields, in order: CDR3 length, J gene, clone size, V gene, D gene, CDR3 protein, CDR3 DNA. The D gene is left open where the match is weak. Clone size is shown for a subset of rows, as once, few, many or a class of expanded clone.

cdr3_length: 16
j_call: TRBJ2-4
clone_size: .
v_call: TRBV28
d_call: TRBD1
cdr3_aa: CASSETGTGAKNIQYF
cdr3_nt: TGTGCCAGCAGTGAAACCGGGACAGGGGCCAAAAACATTCAGTACTTC

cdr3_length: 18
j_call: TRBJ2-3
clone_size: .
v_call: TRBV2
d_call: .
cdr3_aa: CASSPHLFRQTDTDTQYF
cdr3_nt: TGTGCCAGCAGTCCCCACCTTTTTAGACAGACGGACACAGATACGCAGTATTTT

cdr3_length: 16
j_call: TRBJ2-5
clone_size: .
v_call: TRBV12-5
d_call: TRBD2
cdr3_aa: CASGKTSGVTKETQYF
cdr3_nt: TGTGCTAGTGGTAAGACTAGCGGGGTGACAAAAGAGACCCAGTACTTC

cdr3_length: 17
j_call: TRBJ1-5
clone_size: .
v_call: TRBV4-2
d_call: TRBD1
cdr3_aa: CASSPADRGRANQPQHF
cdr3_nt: TGTGCCAGCAGCCCCGCGGACAGGGGAAGGGCCAATCAGCCCCAGCATTTT

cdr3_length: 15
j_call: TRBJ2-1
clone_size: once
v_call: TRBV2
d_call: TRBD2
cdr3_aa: CASSAGGGAYNEQFF
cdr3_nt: TGTGCCAGCAGTGCGGGCGGGGGGGCCTACAATGAGCAGTTCTTC

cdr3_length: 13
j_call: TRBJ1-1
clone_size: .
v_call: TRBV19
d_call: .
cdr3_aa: CASSFTEGAEAFF
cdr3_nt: TGTGCCAGTAGTTTCACCGAGGGGGCTGAAGCTTTCTTT

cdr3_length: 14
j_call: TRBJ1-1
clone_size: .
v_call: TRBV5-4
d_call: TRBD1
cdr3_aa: CASSWGQGNTEAFF
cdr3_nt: TGTGCCAGCAGCTGGGGACAGGGGAACACTGAAGCTTTCTTT

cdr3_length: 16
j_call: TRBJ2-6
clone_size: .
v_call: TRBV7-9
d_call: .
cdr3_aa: CASSLAAISGANVLTF
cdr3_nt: TGTGCCAGCAGCTTAGCTGCTATCTCTGGGGCCAACGTCCTGACTTTC

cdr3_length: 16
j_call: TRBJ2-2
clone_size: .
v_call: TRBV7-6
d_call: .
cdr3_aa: CASSLHSGFMTGELFF
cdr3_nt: TGTGCCAGCAGCCTCCACTCGGGGTTTATGACCGGGGAGCTGTTTTTT

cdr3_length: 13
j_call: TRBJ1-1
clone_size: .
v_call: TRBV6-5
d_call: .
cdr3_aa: CASSFQGGTEAFF
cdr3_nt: TGTGCCAGCAGTTTTCAGGGTGGCACTGAAGCTTTCTTT

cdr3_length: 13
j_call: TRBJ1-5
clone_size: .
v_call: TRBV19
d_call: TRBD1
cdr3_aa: CASHRGLNQPQHF
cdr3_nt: TGTGCCAGTCACAGGGGACTTAATCAGCCCCAGCATTTT

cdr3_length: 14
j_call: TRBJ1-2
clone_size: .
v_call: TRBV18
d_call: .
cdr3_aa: CASSPLGQTYGYTF
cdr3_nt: TGTGCCAGCTCTCCTCTCGGACAGACCTATGGCTACACCTTC

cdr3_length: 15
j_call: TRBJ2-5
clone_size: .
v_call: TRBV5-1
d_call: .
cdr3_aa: CASSLSDSSQETQYF
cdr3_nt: TGCGCCAGCAGCTTAAGTGACAGCAGCCAAGAGACCCAGTACTTC

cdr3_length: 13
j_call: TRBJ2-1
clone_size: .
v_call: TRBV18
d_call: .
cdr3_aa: CASPGPPYNEQFF
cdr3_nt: TGTGCCAGCCCAGGGCCTCCCTACAATGAGCAGTTCTTC

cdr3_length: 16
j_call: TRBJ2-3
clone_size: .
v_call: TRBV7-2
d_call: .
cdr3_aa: CASSPRAGAFTDTQYF
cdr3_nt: TGTGCCAGCAGCCCTCGAGCAGGGGCCTTCACAGATACGCAGTATTTT

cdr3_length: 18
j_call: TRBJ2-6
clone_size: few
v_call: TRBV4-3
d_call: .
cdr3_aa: CASSQSAGHRSGANVLTF
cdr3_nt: TGCGCCAGCAGCCAATCAGCGGGACACCGATCTGGGGCCAACGTCCTGACTTTC

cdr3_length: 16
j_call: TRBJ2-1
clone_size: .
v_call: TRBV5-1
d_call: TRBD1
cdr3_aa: CASSSGQLSSYNEQFF
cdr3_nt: TGCGCCAGCAGCTCGGGACAGCTAAGCTCCTACAATGAGCAGTTCTTC

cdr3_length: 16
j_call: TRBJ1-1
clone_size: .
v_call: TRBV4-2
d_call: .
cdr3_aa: CASSQPPGQGISEAFF
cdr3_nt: TGTGCCAGCAGCCAACCCCCTGGGCAGGGGATTTCTGAAGCTTTCTTT

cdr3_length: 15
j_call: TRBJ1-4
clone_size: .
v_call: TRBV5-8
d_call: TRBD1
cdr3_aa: CASSLRQGINEKLFF
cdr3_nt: TGTGCCAGCAGCTTGCGACAGGGTATAAATGAAAAACTGTTTTTT

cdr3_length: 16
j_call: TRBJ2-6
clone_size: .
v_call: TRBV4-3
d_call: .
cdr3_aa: CASSPLGPSGANVLTF
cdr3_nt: TGCGCCAGCAGCCCCCTGGGCCCCTCTGGGGCCAACGTCCTGACTTTC

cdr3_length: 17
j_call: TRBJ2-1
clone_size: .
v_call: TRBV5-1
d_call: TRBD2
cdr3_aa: CASSMGLTSGGMDEQFF
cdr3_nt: TGCGCCAGCAGCATGGGTCTGACTAGCGGGGGGATGGATGAGCAGTTCTTC

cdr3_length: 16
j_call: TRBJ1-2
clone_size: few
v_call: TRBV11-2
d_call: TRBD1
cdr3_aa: CASSLDRMDRGYGYTF
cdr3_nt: TGTGCCAGCAGCTTAGACCGGATGGACAGGGGATATGGCTACACCTTC

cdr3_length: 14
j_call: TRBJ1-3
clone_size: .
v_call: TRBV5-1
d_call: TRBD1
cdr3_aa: CASSPGQTGNTIYF
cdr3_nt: TGCGCCAGCAGCCCGGGACAGACTGGAAACACCATATATTTT

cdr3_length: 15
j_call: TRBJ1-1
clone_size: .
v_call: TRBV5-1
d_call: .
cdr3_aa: CASSLGGIPGTEAFF
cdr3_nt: TGCGCCAGCAGCTTGGGAGGCATCCCCGGCACTGAAGCTTTCTTT

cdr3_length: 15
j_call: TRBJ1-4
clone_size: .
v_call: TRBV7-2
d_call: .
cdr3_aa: CASSLVSGEGEKLFF
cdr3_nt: TGTGCCAGCAGCTTAGTGTCGGGGGAGGGTGAAAAACTGTTTTTT

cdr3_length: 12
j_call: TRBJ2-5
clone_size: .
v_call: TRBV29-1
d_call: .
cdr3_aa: CSVDRLQETQYF
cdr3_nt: TGCAGCGTTGACAGGCTCCAAGAGACCCAGTACTTC

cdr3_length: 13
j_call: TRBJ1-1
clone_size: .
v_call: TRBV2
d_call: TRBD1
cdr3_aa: CASSWTGNTEAFF
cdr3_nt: TGTGCCAGCAGTTGGACAGGTAACACTGAAGCTTTCTTT

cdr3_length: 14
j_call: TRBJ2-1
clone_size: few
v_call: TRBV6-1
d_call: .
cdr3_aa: CASSEAGGPRRQFF
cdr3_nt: TGTGCCAGCAGTGAAGCGGGGGGGCCTCGTCGGCAGTTCTTC

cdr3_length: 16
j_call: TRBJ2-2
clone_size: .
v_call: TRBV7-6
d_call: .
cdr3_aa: CASSWGRVANTGELFF
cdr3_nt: TGTGCCAGCAGCTGGGGGCGCGTAGCGAACACCGGGGAGCTGTTTTTT

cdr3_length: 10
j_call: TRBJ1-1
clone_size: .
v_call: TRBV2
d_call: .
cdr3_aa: CASQKTEAFF
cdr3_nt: TGTGCCAGCCAGAAGACTGAAGCTTTCTTT

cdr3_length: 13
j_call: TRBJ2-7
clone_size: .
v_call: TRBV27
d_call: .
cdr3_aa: CASSLDRRYEQYF
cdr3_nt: TGTGCCAGCAGTCTTGACAGGCGCTACGAGCAGTACTTC

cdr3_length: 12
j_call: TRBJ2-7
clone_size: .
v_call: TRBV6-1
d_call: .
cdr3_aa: CASRGSSYEQYF
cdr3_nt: TGTGCCAGCAGGGGCAGTTCCTACGAGCAGTACTTC

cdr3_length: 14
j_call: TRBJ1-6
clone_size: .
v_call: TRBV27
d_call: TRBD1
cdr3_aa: CASSLDRVGSPLHF
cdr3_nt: TGTGCCAGCAGTCTGGACAGGGTTGGGTCACCCCTCCACTTT

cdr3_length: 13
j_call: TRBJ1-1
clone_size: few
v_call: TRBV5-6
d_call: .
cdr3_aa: CASSLARYTEAFF
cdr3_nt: TGTGCCAGCAGCTTGGCCAGGTACACTGAAGCTTTCTTT

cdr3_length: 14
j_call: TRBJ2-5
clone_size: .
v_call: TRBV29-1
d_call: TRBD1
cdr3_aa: CSVQGDRGTETQYF
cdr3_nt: TGCAGCGTCCAGGGGGACAGGGGTACGGAGACCCAGTACTTC

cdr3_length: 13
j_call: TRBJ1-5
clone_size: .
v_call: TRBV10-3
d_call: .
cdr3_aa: CATCDNSNQPQHF
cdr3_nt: TGTGCCACCTGTGATAATAGCAATCAGCCCCAGCATTTT

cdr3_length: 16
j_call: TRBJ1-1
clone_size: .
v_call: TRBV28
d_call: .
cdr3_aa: CASRWGVNLGNTEAFF
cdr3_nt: TGTGCCAGCAGGTGGGGGGTCAATCTCGGGAACACTGAAGCTTTCTTT

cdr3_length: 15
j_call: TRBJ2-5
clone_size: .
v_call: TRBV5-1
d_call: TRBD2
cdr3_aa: CASSLASGGAETQYF
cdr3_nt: TGCGCCAGCAGCTTGGCTAGCGGGGGGGCGGAGACCCAGTACTTC

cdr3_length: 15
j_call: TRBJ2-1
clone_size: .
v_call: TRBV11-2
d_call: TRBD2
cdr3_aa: CASRIAGGSYNEQFF
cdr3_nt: TGTGCCAGCAGGATTGCGGGGGGCAGTTACAATGAGCAGTTCTTC

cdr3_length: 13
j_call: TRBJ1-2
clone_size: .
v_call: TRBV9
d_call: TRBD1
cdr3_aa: CASSVGDSYGYTF
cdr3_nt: TGTGCCAGCAGCGTAGGGGACAGTTATGGCTACACCTTC